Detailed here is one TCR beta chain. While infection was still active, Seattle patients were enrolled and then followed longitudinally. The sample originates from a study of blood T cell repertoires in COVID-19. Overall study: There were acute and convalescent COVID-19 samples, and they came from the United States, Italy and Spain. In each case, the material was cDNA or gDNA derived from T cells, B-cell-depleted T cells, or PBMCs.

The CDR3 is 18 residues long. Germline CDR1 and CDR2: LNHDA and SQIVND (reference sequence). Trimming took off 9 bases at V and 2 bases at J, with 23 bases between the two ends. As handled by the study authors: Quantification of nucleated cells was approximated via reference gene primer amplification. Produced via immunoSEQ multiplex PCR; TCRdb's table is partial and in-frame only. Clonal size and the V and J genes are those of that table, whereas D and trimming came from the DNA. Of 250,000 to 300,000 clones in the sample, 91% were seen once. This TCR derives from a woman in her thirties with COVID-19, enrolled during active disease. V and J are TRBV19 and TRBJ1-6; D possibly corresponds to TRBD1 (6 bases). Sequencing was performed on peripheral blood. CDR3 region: CASPDRRRTSTYNSPLHF. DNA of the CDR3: TGTGCCAGCCCCGACAGGAGGAGGACCAGCACCTATAATTCACCCCTCCACTTT.